The 13 T cell receptor beta chains listed next were all sequenced from one sample in a study of blood T cell repertoires in COVID-19. Libraries were prepared by immunoSEQ multiplex PCR; TCRdb keeps only in-frame clonotypes and omits some of them. Of under 200,000 clones detected, more than 70% appear once; the ten largest clones hold 15% to 20%. Source material: PBMCs or T cells enriched from blood (not recorded which). These receptor sequences come from a man in his sixties who had recovered from COVID-19.

This chain joins TRBV28 and TRBJ1-1; no clear D gene. Germline V gene data show CDR1 as MDHEN and CDR2 as SYDVKM. The CDR3 totals 13 residues. V was clipped by 9 bases and J by 1 base, with 12 bases between them. This CDR3 is CASVNTGNTEAFF. In DNA form, the CDR3 reads TGTGCCAGTGTTAACACGGGGAACACTGAAGCTTTCTTT.

This clone was seen once. J is TRBJ2-7 and V is TRBV25-1; D remains unclear. Trimming pared 7 bases from V and 1 base from J, leaving 20 bases between. The CDR3 extends over 16 amino acids. Germline-derived CDR1 and CDR2 are MGHDK and SYGVNS. This chain's CDR3 is CASTRMGQVGSYEQYF. CDR3 in DNA: TGTGCCAGCACCAGAATGGGCCAGGTTGGGTCCTACGAGCAGTACTTC.

The CDR3 region has the DNA TGTGCCACCAGCAGTTGGGACAGGGGTAATTCTGAAGCTTTCTTT. The encoded protein is CATSSWDRGNSEAFF. This chain links TRBV15 with TRBJ1-1, with 10 positions matching TRBD1. This CDR3 has 15 amino acids. Germline V gene sequence: CDR1 LNHNV, CDR2 YYDKDF (reference sequence). The V and J ends lost 3 bases and 6 bases, in that order; junction bases with no gene match: 7. The variable domain in full, completed from reference TRBV15 and TRBJ1-1, reads DAMVIQNPRYQVTQFGKPVTLSCSQTLNHNVMYWYQQKSSQAPKLLFHYYDKDFNNEADTPDNFQSRRPNTSFCFLDIRSPGLGDTAMYLCATSSWDRGNSEAFFGQGTRLTVV.

This chain joins TRBV11-2 and TRBJ2-7; D may be TRBD2 (6 bases). The CDR3 totals 15 residues. Trimming stripped 3 bases from V and 1 base from J, with 13 bases between. Germline-derived CDR1 and CDR2 are SGHAT and FQNNGV. The CDR3 nucleotides are TGTGCCAGCAGCTTCACCGGGACTGGATCCTACGAGCAGTACTTC. Its protein product is CASSFTGTGSYEQYF.

The chain joins TRBV5-1 to TRBJ1-2; D perhaps matches TRBD1 (6 bases). The germline V gene has CDR1 SGHRS and CDR2 YFSETQ. The CDR3 has 14 amino acids. The germline V and J ends were trimmed by 1 base and 3 bases, with 10 bases remaining between them. CDR3 nucleotide sequence: TGCGCCAGCAGCTTGAATGCAGGGGACTATGGCTACACCTTC. Encoded protein: CASSLNAGDYGYTF.

The genes are TRBV7-9 and TRBJ2-7; the D is unclear. CDR3 length: 11 residues. The V gene lost 1 base and the J gene lost 6 bases, with 4 bases spanning the gap. Germline V gene sequence: CDR1 SEHNR, CDR2 FQNEAQ (reference sequence). CDR3 bases: TGTGCCAGCAGCTTAGGACTCGAGCAGTACTTC. Translating it yields CASSLGLEQYF.

V and J are TRBV11-2 and TRBJ2-3; TRBD1 is a possible D gene (6 bases). This CDR3 region has 14 residues. Germline-derived CDR1 and CDR2 are SGHAT and FQNNGV. The V end was cut by 5 bases, the J end by 1 base, with 10 bases between. In DNA form, the CDR3 reads TGTGCCAGCAGCCAACAGGGAGGCACAGATACGCAGTATTTT. Amino acids: CASSQQGGTDTQYF.

This chain links TRBV29-1 with TRBJ2-5; 10 nucleotides match TRBD2. The V gene's germline CDR1 is SQVTM and CDR2 ANQGSEA. The CDR3 runs to 11 residues. CDR3 in DNA: TGCAGTAGCGGGAGGTCGGAGACCCAGTACTTC. Its protein is CSSGRSETQYF.

The J gene is TRBJ1-4, the V gene TRBV5-4, with unresolved D. This CDR3 spans 14 amino acids. The V gene's germline CDR1 is SGHNT and CDR2 YYREEE (reference sequence). The V gene lost 0 bases and the J gene lost 4 bases, with 7 bases spanning the gap. Written as DNA, the CDR3 is TGTGCCAGCAGCTTGGGCCAGTTTAATGAAAAACTGTTTTTT. It translates to CASSLGQFNEKLFF. Supplemented by reference TRBV5-4 and TRBJ1-4, the full variable domain reads ETGVTQSPTHLIKTRGQQVTLRCSSQSGHNTVSWYQQALGQGPQFIFQYYREEENGRGNFPPRFSGLQFPNYSSELNVNALELDDSALYLCASSLGQFNEKLFFGSGTQLSVL.

Note on this clone: The same CDR3 is also encoded by other DNA sequences in this sample. The CDR3 DNA is TGTGCCAGCAGCCTGACGCCGGGACCCCAGCATTTT. It is translated as CASSLTPGPQHF. J is TRBJ1-5 and V is TRBV7-8; D is ambiguous. CDR1 SGHVS and CDR2 FQNEAQ come from the germline V gene. Trimming removed 5 bases from V and 10 bases from J, with 12 bases in between. The CDR3 covers 12 residues.

The chain links TRBV10-3 to TRBJ1-6, with TRBD1 as a possible D gene (6 bases). From germline, CDR1 is ENHRY and CDR2 SYGVKD. The CDR3 sequence is 14 residues long. Trimming stripped 3 bases from V and 7 bases from J, with 10 bases between. This CDR3 is CAISENRVNSPLHF. CDR3 nucleotide sequence: TGTGCCATCAGTGAAAACAGGGTGAATTCACCCCTCCACTTT.

The chain carries TRBV7-9 and TRBJ1-1; the D gene is possibly TRBD1 (5 bases). V lost 5 bases and J 1 base, leaving 11 bases between the germline ends. The CDR3 sequence is 14 residues long. CDR1 is SEHNR, CDR2 FQNEAQ, per germline (reference sequence). The DNA of the CDR3 is TGTGCCAGCAGCCCCGGAGGGACGAACACTGAAGCTTTCTTT. Protein product: CASSPGGTNTEAFF.

The chain links TRBV2 to TRBJ1-2, with unresolved D. The CDR3 has 14 residues. V was pared by 1 base and J by 4 bases, with 10 bases between. Germline CDR1 and CDR2: SNHLY and FYNNEI. The CDR3 DNA follows: TGTGCCAGCAGTGAAGGTGGCCAGTTCTATGGCTACACCTTC. Translated, it gives CASSEGGQFYGYTF.